This TCR beta chain stems from a study of T cells of healthy individuals. TCRdb fed the 5' RACE reads into MiXCR, producing one record per CDR3 protein. Altogether more than 60,000 distinct CDR3 sequences are present, 16% being singletons, with the ten largest covering roughly 4.7%. The receptor's source is a human donor in good health.

The DNA for the CDR3 is TGTGCCAGCAGCTTAGCAGGGGATTTAAATGAAAAACTGTTTTTT. Translation: CASSLAGDLNEKLFF. The V and J genes are TRBV27 and TRBJ1-4, with D perhaps matching TRBD1 (6 bases). Trimming stripped 6 bases from V and 5 bases from J, with 16 bases between. The CDR3 runs to 15 residues. The germline V gene has CDR1 MNHEY and CDR2 SMNVEV (reference sequence).